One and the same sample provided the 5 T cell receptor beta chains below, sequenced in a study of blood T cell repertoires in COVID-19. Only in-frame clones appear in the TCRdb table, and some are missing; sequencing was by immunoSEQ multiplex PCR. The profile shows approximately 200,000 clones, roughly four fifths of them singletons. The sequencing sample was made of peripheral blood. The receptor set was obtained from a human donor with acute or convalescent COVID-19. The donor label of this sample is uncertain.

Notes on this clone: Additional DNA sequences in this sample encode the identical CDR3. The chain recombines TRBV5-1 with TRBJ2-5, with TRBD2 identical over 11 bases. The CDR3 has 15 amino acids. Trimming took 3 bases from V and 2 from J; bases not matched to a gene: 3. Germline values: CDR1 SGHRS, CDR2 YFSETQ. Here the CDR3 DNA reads TGCGCCAGCAGCTCGACTAGCGGGATACAAGAGACCCAGTACTTC. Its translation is CASSSTSGIQETQYF.

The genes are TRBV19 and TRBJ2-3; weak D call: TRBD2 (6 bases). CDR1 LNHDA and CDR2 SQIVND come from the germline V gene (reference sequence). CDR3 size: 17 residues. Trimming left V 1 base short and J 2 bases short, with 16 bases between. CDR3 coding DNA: TGTGCCAGTAGTATAGGACCTAGCGCGTGGGTCACAGATACGCAGTATTTT. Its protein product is CASSIGPSAWVTDTQYF.

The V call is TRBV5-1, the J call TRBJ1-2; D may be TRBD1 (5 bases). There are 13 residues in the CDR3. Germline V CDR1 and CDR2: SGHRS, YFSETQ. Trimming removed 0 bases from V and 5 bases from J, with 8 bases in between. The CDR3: CASSLAGTYGYTF. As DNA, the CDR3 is TGCGCCAGCAGCTTGGCAGGGACTTATGGCTACACCTTC.

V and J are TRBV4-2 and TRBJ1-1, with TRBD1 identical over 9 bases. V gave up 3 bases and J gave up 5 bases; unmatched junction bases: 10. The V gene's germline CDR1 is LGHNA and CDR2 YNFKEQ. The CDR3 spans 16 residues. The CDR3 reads CASSHYRQGGGTEAFF. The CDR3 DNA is TGTGCCAGCAGCCACTACAGACAGGGGGGAGGTACTGAAGCTTTCTTT.

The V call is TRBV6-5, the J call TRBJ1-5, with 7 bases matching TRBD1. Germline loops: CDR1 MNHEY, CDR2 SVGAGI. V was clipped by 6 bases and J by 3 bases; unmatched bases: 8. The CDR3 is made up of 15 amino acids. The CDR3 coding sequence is TGTGCCAGCAGGGAGGGGGACAGTAACAATCAGCCCCAGCATTTT. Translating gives CASREGDSNNQPQHF.